This passage covers 30 T cell receptor beta chains from one sample sequenced in a study of control samples from healthy donors and cancer patients (dated by TCRdb to 2018 to 2021). Libraries were built with the immunoSEQ multiplex PCR assay. Here the immuneACCESS table is served through TCRdb, limited to in-frame sequences with V and J called. Missing clones are a known gap in these copies; in checked studies unresolved V genes cover under half, and the rest lacks a known reason. In this sample the table shows 20,000 to 30,000 clones, 82% of which occur a single time. The top ten hold about 25% of the sample. The sequenced material came from PBMCs. The receptors stem from a man aged 60-69 years with colorectal cancer.

CDR3 sequence reads: CASSQVSSNEGYTF. CDR3 in DNA: TGTGCCAGCAGCCAAGTGTCATCTAATGAGGGCTACACCTTC. The rearrangement links TRBV3-1 (or the pseudogene TRBV3-2) to TRBJ1-2; D is undetermined. CDR1 and CDR2 (germline): LGHDT, YNNKEL (reference sequence). This CDR3 region has 14 residues. V was cut by 1 base and J by 8 bases, with 14 bases left in between.

CDR3 amino acids: CASSVDPAGGRGEQFF. CDR3 nucleotides: TGTGCCAGCAGCGTAGACCCAGCGGGGGGCCGGGGTGAGCAGTTCTTC. The chain uses TRBV9 and TRBJ2-1; 9 nucleotides line up with TRBD2. Unmatched junction bases numbered 10, after V lost 0 bases and J lost 9 bases. The CDR3 has 16 residues. Germline-derived CDR1 and CDR2 are SGDLS and YYNGEE.

The CDR3 sequence: CASSQADRDGGEAFF. In DNA, the CDR3 is TGCGCCAGCAGCCAAGCGGACAGGGACGGGGGTGAAGCTTTCTTT. The V and J genes are TRBV4-1 and TRBJ1-1; 8 bases align to TRBD1. CDR1 is MGHRA, CDR2 YSYEKL, per germline. CDR3 length equals 15 residues. V lost 1 base to trimming and J lost 7 bases; unmatched junction nucleotides: 8.

This chain joins TRBV27 and TRBJ2-3; unclear D gene. The CDR3 spans 9 residues. Trimming took 7 bases from V and 9 from J, leaving 5 bases between them. Germline V gene lookup returns CDR1 MNHEY and CDR2 SMNVEV (reference sequence). Written as DNA, the CDR3 is TGTGCCAGCAAATTGACGCAGTATTTT. This translates into CASKLTQYF.

The J gene is TRBJ2-7, the V gene TRBV5-5, with D perhaps TRBD1 (6 bases). This CDR3 spans 13 amino acids. V lost 5 bases and J lost 7, with 16 bases in between. The V gene's germline CDR1 is SGHKS and CDR2 YYEKEE (reference sequence). Here the CDR3 reads CASSFTGFGEQYV. CDR3 in DNA: TGTGCCAGCAGTTTTACAGGGTTTGGGGAGCAGTACGTC.

The V gene is TRBV7-7, the J gene TRBJ2-1; 11 nucleotides line up with TRBD2. The CDR3 totals 16 residues. Per the germline V gene, CDR1 is SSHAT and CDR2 is FNYEAQ (reference sequence). With V trimmed by 3 bases and J by 0 bases, 1 base remained unmatched. CDR3 amino acids: CASSFGLAGSYNEQFF. The CDR3 nucleotides read TGTGCCAGCAGCTTTGGACTAGCGGGCTCCTACAATGAGCAGTTCTTC.

This clone was seen a single time. The chain joins TRBV5-6 to TRBJ2-1, with a weak D call TRBD1 (6 bases). V gave up 4 bases and J gave up 4 bases, with 12 bases separating them. The germline CDR1 and CDR2 sequences are SGHDT and YYEEEE. The CDR3 runs 14 residues. The CDR3 DNA reads as TGTGCCAGCAGCGCCTTAGGGGGTTACAATGAGCAGTTCTTC. Protein sequence: CASSALGGYNEQFF.

The chain links TRBV5-4 to TRBJ1-2, with D tentatively TRBD1 (6 bases). The CDR3 has 14 residues. Trimming cost V 5 bases and J 4 bases, with 15 bases left between them. CDR1 and CDR2 (germline): SGHNT, YYREEE (reference sequence). The CDR3 coding sequence is TGTGCCAGCAGGGGGGGGCAGGGTTCCTATGGCTACACCTTC. Its protein is CASRGGQGSYGYTF.

The chain employs TRBV12-3 or TRBV12-4 and TRBJ1-1; possible D gene TRBD1, 6 bases. V dropped 5 bases and J dropped 8 bases, with 9 bases sitting between them. The CDR3 length is 11 residues. CDR3 sequence reads: CASSNQGEAFF. CDR3 nucleotide sequence: TGTGCCAGCAGTAATCAGGGGGAAGCTTTCTTT.

This rearrangement joins TRBV15 to TRBJ2-7; 9 bases agree with TRBD1. The V gene's germline CDR1 is LNHNV and CDR2 YYDKDF (reference sequence). This CDR3 has 15 amino acids. Unmatched junction bases numbered 6, after V lost 3 bases and J lost 3 bases. The CDR3 nucleotides are TGTGCCACCAGCAGGTTCCAGGGACAGGGCTACGAGCAGTACTTC. Protein: CATSRFQGQGYEQYF.

The chain couples TRBV2 to TRBJ2-7; no clear D. The V end was cut by 5 bases, the J end by 0 bases, with 8 bases between. This CDR3 has 13 residues. Germline-derived CDR1 and CDR2 are SNHLY and FYNNEI. The CDR3 protein is CASSLASSYEQYV. In DNA, the CDR3 is TGTGCCAGCAGTCTGGCGAGCTCCTACGAGCAGTACGTC.

The chain joins TRBV5-4 to TRBJ1-2, with a weak D call TRBD1 (6 bases). Deletions cut 5 bases from V and 7 bases from J, with 15 bases between. The CDR3 totals 13 residues. The V gene's germline CDR1 is SGHNT and CDR2 YYREEE (reference sequence). The DNA for the CDR3 is TGTGCCAGCAGTACACAGGGTGCGGGTGGCTACACCTTC. It yields the protein CASSTQGAGGYTF.

The rearrangement uses TRBV7-7 and TRBJ2-2; 12 nucleotides match TRBD2. V was pared by 5 bases and J by 6 bases, with 13 bases of the junction left unmatched. Germline loops: CDR1 SSHAT, CDR2 FNYEAQ (reference sequence). This CDR3 has 18 amino acids. CDR3 sequence reads: CASSPQSASGGAPGELFF. CDR3 bases: TGTGCCAGCAGCCCCCAGTCCGCTAGCGGGGGGGCCCCCGGGGAGCTGTTTTTT.

The chain carries TRBV11-2 and TRBJ2-2; 10 bases align to TRBD1. Looked up from germline, CDR1 is SGHAT and CDR2 is FQNNGV. The CDR3 contains 16 residues. Trimming took 6 bases from V and 4 from J; bases not matched to a gene: 8. The CDR3 loop is CASRPDRGRGTGELFF. For the CDR3, the DNA is TGTGCCAGCAGGCCTGACAGGGGGCGCGGCACCGGGGAGCTGTTTTTT.

This clone has a single count. The rearrangement joins TRBV5-8 to TRBJ1-2; D unclear. The germline gives CDR1 SGHTS, CDR2 YDEGEE. V gave up 0 bases and J gave up 8 bases, with 5 bases separating them. The CDR3 sequence is 11 residues long. This CDR3 reads CASSLAGGYTF. DNA of the CDR3: TGTGCCAGCAGCTTGGCTGGGGGCTACACCTTC.

This rearrangement joins TRBV24-1 to TRBJ2-3; weak D call: TRBD2 (5 bases). This CDR3 is built from 13 residues. CDR1 is KGHDR, CDR2 SFDVKD, per germline. V lost 6 bases, J lost 0 bases, and 6 bases lay in between. CDR3 region: CATSRTSTDTQYF. Written as DNA, the CDR3 is TGTGCCACCAGTAGGACTAGCACAGATACGCAGTATTTT.

This clone was counted a single time. The chain carries TRBV11-3 and TRBJ2-1; perhaps TRBD2 as D (7 bases). V shed 5 bases and J shed 7 bases, with 15 bases lying between them. Germline lookup yields CDR1 SGHNT and CDR2 YENEEA. The CDR3 covers 14 residues. This CDR3 is CASSPRRGPNEQFF. The DNA of the CDR3 is TGTGCCAGCAGCCCAAGGCGGGGGCCGAATGAGCAGTTCTTC. Full variable domain (remainder filled in from reference TRBV11-3 and TRBJ2-1): EAGVVQSPRYKIIEKKQPVAFWCNPISGHNTLYWYLQNLGQGPELLIRYENEEAVDDSQLPKDRFSAERLKGVDSTLKIQPAELGDSAVYLCASSPRRGPNEQFFGPGTRLTVL.

V is TRBV4-1 and J is TRBJ1-1; D gene ambiguous. This CDR3 region has 18 residues. CDR1 and CDR2 from the germline V gene are MGHRA and YSYEKL. V shed 5 bases and J shed 1 base, with 23 bases lying between them. CDR3 in DNA: TGCGCCAGCAGCTACCGTACGGGTAACTTCCCCTCGAACACTGAAGCTTTCTTT. It encodes CASSYRTGNFPSNTEAFF.

The chain links TRBV10-3 to TRBJ2-4, with 8 nucleotides matching TRBD1. This CDR3 is 10 amino acids long. Germline V gives CDR1 ENHRY, CDR2 SYGVKD. The V segment lost 7 bases and the J segment 14 bases; nucleotides outside the gene matches: 4. In DNA, the CDR3 is TGTGCCATCAAATCGACAGGGGAGTACTTC. Translating gives CAIKSTGEYF.

The chain employs TRBV9 and TRBJ1-2; TRBD1 matches 7 bases. V was clipped by 4 bases and J by 1 base; unmatched bases: 4. The CDR3 totals 14 residues. The germline V gene encodes CDR1 SGDLS and CDR2 YYNGEE. The CDR3 DNA is TGTGCCAGCAGCACGGGACAGATTAACTATGGCTACACCTTC. Translation: CASSTGQINYGYTF.

The chain combines TRBV29-1 with TRBJ1-2, with D hard to call. Germline lookup yields CDR1 SQVTM and CDR2 ANQGSEA. V was pared by 4 bases and J by 3 bases, with 6 bases between. CDR3 length: 11 amino acids. CDR3 DNA: TGCAGCGTTGGGCAGGACTATGGCTACACCTTC. Translation: CSVGQDYGYTF.

This sequence joins TRBV27 and TRBJ1-2, with a possible D match to TRBD1 (5 bases). Germline CDR1 is MNHEY and CDR2 is SMNVEV (reference sequence). CDR3 length equals 14 residues. V was trimmed by 4 bases and J by 4 bases, leaving 13 bases between them. CDR3 sequence (DNA): TGTGCCAGCAGTTCAGGGTACGGAGGCTATGGCTACACCTTC. Amino acids: CASSSGYGGYGYTF.

The chain carries TRBV27 and TRBJ1-2; D is uncertain. Germline CDR1 reads MNHEY; CDR2 reads SMNVEV (reference sequence). This CDR3 is built from 13 residues. Trimming cost V 3 bases and J 0 bases, with 5 bases left between them. The CDR3 loop reads CASSFLANYGYTF. In DNA, the CDR3 is TGTGCCAGCAGTTTTCTCGCTAACTATGGCTACACCTTC.

The chain has TRBV7-8 and TRBJ1-4; no clear D. Germline V CDR1 and CDR2: SGHVS, FQNEAQ. The CDR3 consists of 14 residues. Between the trimmed V and J ends, which lost 2 bases and 0 bases, there was a span of 4 bases. CDR3: CASSLRTTNEKLFF. CDR3 in DNA: TGTGCCAGCAGCTTAAGGACAACTAATGAAAAACTGTTTTTT.

The chain uses TRBV5-4 and TRBJ2-4, with D perhaps being TRBD1 or TRBD2 (5 bases each). This CDR3 comprises 15 residues. Deletions cut 0 bases from V and 0 bases from J, with 7 bases between. The germline CDR1 and CDR2 sequences are SGHNT and YYREEE (reference sequence). This chain's CDR3 is CASSLGGLAKNIQYF. DNA for the CDR3: TGTGCCAGCAGCTTGGGGGGGTTAGCCAAAAACATTCAGTACTTC.

The rearrangement links TRBV28 to TRBJ1-1; D is uncertain. This CDR3 region has 16 residues. CDR1 and CDR2 (germline): MDHEN, SYDVKM. V gave up 3 bases and J gave up 5 bases, with 19 bases separating them. CDR3 sequence reads: CASSFGGPPPGTEAFF. The CDR3 nucleotides are TGTGCCAGCAGTTTCGGAGGGCCACCCCCCGGGACTGAAGCTTTCTTT.

The chain joins TRBV2 to TRBJ1-5; D might be TRBD1 (5 bases). This CDR3 spans 14 amino acids. The germline gives CDR1 SNHLY, CDR2 FYNNEI. V was trimmed by 2 bases and J by 11 bases, leaving 16 bases between them. CDR3 amino acids: CASSEPDHGGAQHF. The CDR3 DNA reads TGTGCCAGCAGTGAACCGGACCACGGAGGGGCCCAGCATTTT.

The J gene is TRBJ1-2, the V gene TRBV5-1; TRBD1 aligns across 8 bases. V lost 4 bases to trimming and J lost 8 bases; unmatched junction nucleotides: 10. Germline assignment: CDR1 SGHRS and CDR2 YFSETQ. The CDR3 covers 14 residues. Here the CDR3 reads CASSLNRGAMGYTF. CDR3 bases: TGCGCCAGCAGCCTCAACAGGGGGGCTATGGGCTACACCTTC.

This clone was seen a few times. The CDR3 DNA follows: TGTGCCAGTAGTACCAGTGGGTACGGCAACACCATATATTTT. Amino acids: CASSTSGYGNTIYF. The chain employs TRBV19 and TRBJ1-3; D gene unclear. V was clipped by 4 bases and J by 7 bases, with 14 bases between them. Germline CDR1 LNHDA, CDR2 SQIVND (reference sequence). The CDR3 has 14 residues.

The V call is TRBV5-1, the J call TRBJ2-3; D unclear. This CDR3 has 15 residues. The V and J ends lost 0 bases and 1 base respectively, with 9 bases between them. From germline, CDR1 is SGHRS and CDR2 YFSETQ. CDR3 sequence reads: CASSLGSLRTDTQYF. The CDR3 region has the DNA TGCGCCAGCAGCTTGGGGTCTCTTCGCACAGATACGCAGTATTTT. The full variable domain, in which reference TRBV5-1 and TRBJ2-3 provide the parts outside the CDR3, is KAGVTQTPRYLIKTRGQQVTLSCSPISGHRSVSWYQQTPGQGLQFLFEYFSETQRNKGNFPGRFSGRQFSNSRSEMNVSTLELGDSALYLCASSLGSLRTDTQYFGPGTRLTVL.